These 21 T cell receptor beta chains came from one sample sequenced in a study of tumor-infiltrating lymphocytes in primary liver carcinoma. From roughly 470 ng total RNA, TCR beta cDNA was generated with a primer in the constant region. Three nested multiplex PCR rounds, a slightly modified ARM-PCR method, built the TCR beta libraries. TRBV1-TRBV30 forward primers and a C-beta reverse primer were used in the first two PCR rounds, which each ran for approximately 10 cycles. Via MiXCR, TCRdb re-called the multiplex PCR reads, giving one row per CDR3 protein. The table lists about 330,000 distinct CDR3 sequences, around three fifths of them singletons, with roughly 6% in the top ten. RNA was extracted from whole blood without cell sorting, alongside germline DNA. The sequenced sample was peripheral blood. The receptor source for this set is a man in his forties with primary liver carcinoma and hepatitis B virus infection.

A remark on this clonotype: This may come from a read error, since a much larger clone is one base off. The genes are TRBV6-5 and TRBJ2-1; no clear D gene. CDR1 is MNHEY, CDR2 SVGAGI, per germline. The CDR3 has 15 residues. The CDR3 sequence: CSSSYSPKLHNEQFF. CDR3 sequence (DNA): TGTTCCAGCAGTTACTCCCCGAAACTACACAATGAGCAGTTCTTC.

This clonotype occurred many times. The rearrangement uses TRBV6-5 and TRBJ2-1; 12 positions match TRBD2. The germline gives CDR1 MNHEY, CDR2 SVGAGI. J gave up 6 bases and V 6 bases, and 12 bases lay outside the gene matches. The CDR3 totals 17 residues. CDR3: CASSPTSGSSGVNEQFF. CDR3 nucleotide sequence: TGTGCCAGCAGCCCGACTAGCGGGAGTTCTGGGGTCAATGAGCAGTTCTTC.

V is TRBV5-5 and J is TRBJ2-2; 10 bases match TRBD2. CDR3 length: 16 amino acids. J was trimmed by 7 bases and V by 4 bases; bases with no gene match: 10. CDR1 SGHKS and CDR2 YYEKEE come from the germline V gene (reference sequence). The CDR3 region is CASSSLKREGLGELFF. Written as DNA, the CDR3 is TGTGCCAGCAGCAGCCTGAAGCGGGAGGGCCTCGGGGAGCTGTTTTTT.

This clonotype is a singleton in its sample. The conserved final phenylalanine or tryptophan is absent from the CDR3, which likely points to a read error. The CDR3 DNA is TGTGCCAGCAGCTCCAGATCGACAGGGGCGATATACAATGAGCAGTTCTTG. Protein: CASSSRSTGAIYNEQFL. The genes are TRBV11-2 and TRBJ2-1; 8 nucleotides agree with TRBD1. The germline CDR1 and CDR2 sequences are SGHAT and FQNNGV. This CDR3 has 17 amino acids. V lost 4 bases to trimming and J lost 4 bases; unmatched junction nucleotides: 12.

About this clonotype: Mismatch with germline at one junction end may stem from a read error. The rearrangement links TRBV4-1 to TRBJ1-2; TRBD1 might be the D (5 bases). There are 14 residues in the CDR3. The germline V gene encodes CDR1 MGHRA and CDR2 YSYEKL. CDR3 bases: TGTGCCAGCAGCCAAGCCGGGGGGAACTATAGCTACACCTTC. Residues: CASSQAGGNYSYTF.

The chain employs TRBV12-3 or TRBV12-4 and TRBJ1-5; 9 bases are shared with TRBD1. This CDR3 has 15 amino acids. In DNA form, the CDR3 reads TGTGCAAGTCGAATAGGGACAGGGATCAATCAGCCCCAGCATTTT. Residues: CASRIGTGINQPQHF.

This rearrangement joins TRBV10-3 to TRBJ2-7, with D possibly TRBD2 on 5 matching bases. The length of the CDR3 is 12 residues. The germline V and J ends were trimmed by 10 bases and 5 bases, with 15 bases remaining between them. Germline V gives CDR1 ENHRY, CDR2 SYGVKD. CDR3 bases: TGTGCCACTATGACGGACTTCAACGAGCAGTACTTC. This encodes CATMTDFNEQYF.

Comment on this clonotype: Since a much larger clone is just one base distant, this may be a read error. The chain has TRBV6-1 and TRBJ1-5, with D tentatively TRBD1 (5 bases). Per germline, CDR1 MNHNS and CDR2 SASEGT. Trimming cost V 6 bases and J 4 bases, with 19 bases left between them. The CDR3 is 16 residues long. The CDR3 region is CASSARDEQMNQPQHF. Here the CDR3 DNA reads TGTGCCAGCAGCGCCCGGGACGAACAGATGAATCAGCCCCAGCATTTT.

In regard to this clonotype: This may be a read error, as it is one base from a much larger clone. The DNA for the CDR3 is TGTGCCAGCAGTCCGGGACATCGTGACACCAGGGAGCTGTTTTTT. This codes for CASSPGHRDTRELFF. This rearrangement joins TRBV5-5 to TRBJ2-2; D is perhaps TRBD1 (6 bases). CDR1 and CDR2 (germline): SGHKS, YYEKEE (reference sequence). This CDR3 region has 15 residues.

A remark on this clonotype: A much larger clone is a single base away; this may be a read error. Written as DNA, the CDR3 is TGTGCCAGCACCTCGTCGGGGCAGGGTAGATCCTACGAGAAGTACTTC. Protein product: CASTSSGQGRSYEKYF. The rearrangement uses TRBV6-6 and TRBJ2-7; D may correspond to TRBD1 or TRBD2 (5 bases each). The CDR3 is 16 amino acids. Per the germline V gene, CDR1 is MNHNY and CDR2 is SVGAGI (reference sequence).

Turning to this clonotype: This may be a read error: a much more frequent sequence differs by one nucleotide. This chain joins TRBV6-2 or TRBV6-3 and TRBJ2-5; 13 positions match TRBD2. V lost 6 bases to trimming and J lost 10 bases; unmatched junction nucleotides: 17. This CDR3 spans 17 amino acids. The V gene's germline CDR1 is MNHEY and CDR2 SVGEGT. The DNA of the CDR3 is TGTGCCAGCAGAGATCAACTAGCGGGAGGGCCTAGGGACGACCAGTACTTC. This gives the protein CASRDQLAGGPRDDQYF.

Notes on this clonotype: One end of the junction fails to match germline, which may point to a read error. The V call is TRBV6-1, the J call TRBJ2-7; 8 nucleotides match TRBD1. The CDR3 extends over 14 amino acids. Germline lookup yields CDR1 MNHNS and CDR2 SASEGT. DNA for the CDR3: TGTGCCACCAGTGAGTTGACAGGGGTGGGCGATCAGTACTTC. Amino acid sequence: CATSELTGVGDQYF.

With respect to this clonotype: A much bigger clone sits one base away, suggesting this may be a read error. Written as DNA, the CDR3 is TGCAGCGTTGAAGGTCTAGTGGGGGCTAATGAGCAGTTCTTC. Translation: CSVEGLVGANEQFF. The chain combines TRBV29-1 with TRBJ2-1, with a weak D call TRBD1 (6 bases). Trimming pared 1 base from V and 7 bases from J, leaving 14 bases between. This CDR3 has 14 residues. Germline assignment: CDR1 SQVTM and CDR2 ANQGSEA.

The CDR3 coding sequence is TGTGCCAGCAGCTTACTTGCGGAAGGGTGGGACAATGAGCAGTTCTTC. Translation: CASSLLAEGWDNEQFF. This rearrangement joins TRBV11-2 to TRBJ2-1, with D unresolved. V lost 2 bases and J 5 bases, leaving 16 bases between the germline ends. In germline, CDR1 is SGHAT, CDR2 FQNNGV. The CDR3 totals 16 residues.

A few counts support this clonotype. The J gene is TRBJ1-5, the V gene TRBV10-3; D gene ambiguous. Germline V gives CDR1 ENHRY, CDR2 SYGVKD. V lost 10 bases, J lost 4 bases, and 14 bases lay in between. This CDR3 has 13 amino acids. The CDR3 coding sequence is TGTGCCACGGCCCGACGGGAAAATCAGCCCCAGCATTTT. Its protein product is CATARRENQPQHF.

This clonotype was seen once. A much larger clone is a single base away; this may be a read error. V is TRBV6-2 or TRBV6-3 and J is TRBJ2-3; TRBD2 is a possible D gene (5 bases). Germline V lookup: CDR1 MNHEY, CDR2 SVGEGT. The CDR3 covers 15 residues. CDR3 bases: TGTGCCAGCAGTTACTCAAGGGCGGGCACAGATACGAAGTATTTT. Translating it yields CASSYSRAGTDTKYF.

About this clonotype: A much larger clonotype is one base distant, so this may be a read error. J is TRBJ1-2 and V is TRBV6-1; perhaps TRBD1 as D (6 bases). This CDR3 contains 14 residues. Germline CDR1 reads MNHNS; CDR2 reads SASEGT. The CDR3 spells CASSLAGADYGHTF. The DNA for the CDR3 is TGTGCCAGCAGTCTGGCAGGGGCGGACTATGGCCACACCTTC.

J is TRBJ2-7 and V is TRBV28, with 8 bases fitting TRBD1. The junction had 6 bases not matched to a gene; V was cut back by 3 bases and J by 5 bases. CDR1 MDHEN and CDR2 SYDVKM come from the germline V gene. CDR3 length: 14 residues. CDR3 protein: CASSFRATGDEQYF. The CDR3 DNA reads TGTGCCAGCAGTTTCCGAGCGACAGGGGACGAGCAGTACTTC.

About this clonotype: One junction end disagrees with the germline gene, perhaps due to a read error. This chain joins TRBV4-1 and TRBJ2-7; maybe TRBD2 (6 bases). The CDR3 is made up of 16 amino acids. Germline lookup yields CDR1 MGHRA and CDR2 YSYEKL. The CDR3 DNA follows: TGCGCCAGCGGCCAAGTCGGGCGGGAAGGTTCCTACGAGCAGTACTTC. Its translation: CASGQVGREGSYEQYF.

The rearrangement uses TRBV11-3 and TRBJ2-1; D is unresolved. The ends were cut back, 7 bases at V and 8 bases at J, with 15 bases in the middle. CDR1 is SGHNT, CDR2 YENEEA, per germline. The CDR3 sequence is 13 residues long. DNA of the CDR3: TGTGCCAGCAACTTCGAAGAGGAGCATGAGCAGTTCTTC. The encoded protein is CASNFEEEHEQFF.

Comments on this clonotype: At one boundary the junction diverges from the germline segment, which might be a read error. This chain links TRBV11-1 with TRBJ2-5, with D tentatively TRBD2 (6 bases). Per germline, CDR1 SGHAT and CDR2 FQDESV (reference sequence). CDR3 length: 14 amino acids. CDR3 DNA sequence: TGTGCCAGCAGGACCCAGGGAACGGGAGAGACCCAGTGCTTC. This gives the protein CASRTQGTGETQCF.